The present T cell receptor (beta chain) was sequenced within a study of T-cell memory formation after mild COVID-19. About the study: TCR clusters were mostly donor specific.

TCRalpha and TCRbeta libraries used 5'RACE with constant-segment primers and UMIs. TCRdb itself ran the 5' RACE reads through MiXCR, one entry per CDR3 protein. This table has some 330,000 distinct CDR3 sequences, under 25% appearing once. This clonotype has just a few counts. Antigen: not known. Whole-study findings and limits: CD4/CD8 balance characterized clones contracting day 15 to 85, and CD4+ skew characterized later expanders.

The CDR3 extends over 13 amino acids. V was clipped by 3 bases and J by 3 bases, with 9 bases between them. Looked up from germline, CDR1 is DFQATT and CDR2 is SNEGSKA (reference sequence). The specimen sequenced was PBMCs or a T cell subset sorted from them (not recorded which). J is TRBJ1-5 and V is TRBV20-1; D perhaps matches TRBD1 (5 bases). The receptor comes from an adult woman who had mild COVID-19 (a few samples of this study predate the infection). Cell type and time point are not known. The CDR3 loop is CSASSRVNQPQHF. In nucleotides, the CDR3 is TGCAGTGCTAGTAGCAGGGTCAATCAGCCCCAGCATTTT.